Following are 19 T cell receptor beta chains from one sample sequenced in a study of shared clonotypes between healthy human individuals. Only in-frame clones appear in the TCRdb table, and some are missing; sequencing was by immunoSEQ multiplex PCR. The sample carries about 1.4 million clones, roughly 95% recorded once. The sample comprised naive CD4+ T cells sorted from blood. Subset here: CD45RA+ positively selected. The receptors come from a man aged 25 to 40 in good health.

To note about this clone: Other DNA sequences of this sample code for an identical CDR3. The chain recombines TRBV11-3 with TRBJ1-1; 8 bases align to TRBD1. Trimming removed 5 bases from V and 0 bases from J; junction bases left unmatched: 2. Germline CDR1 is SGHNT and CDR2 is YENEEA. The CDR3 covers 14 residues. CDR3 region: CASSGQGLNTEAFF. The DNA for the CDR3 is TGTGCCAGCAGCGGACAGGGATTGAACACTGAAGCTTTCTTT.

The chain employs TRBV2 and TRBJ2-7; 10 bases fit TRBD2. This CDR3 spans 13 amino acids. Germline assignment: CDR1 SNHLY and CDR2 FYNNEI. Unmatched junction bases numbered 5, after V lost 8 bases and J lost 4 bases. CDR3 nucleotides: TGTGCCAGCTCTAGCGGGAGAGGTTACGAGCAGTACTTC. Amino acid sequence: CASSSGRGYEQYF.

This chain uses TRBV5-1 with TRBJ1-4, with D perhaps matching TRBD1 (5 bases). CDR3 length equals 13 residues. The V gene's germline CDR1 is SGHRS and CDR2 YFSETQ. Trimming took 0 bases from V and 7 from J, leaving 7 bases between them. The CDR3 region has the DNA TGCGCCAGCAGCTTGGATGGGGGTGAAAAACTGTTTTTT. Its protein is CASSLDGGEKLFF. The full variable domain, with the rest looked up from reference TRBV5-1 and TRBJ1-4, is KAGVTQTPRYLIKTRGQQVTLSCSPISGHRSVSWYQQTPGQGLQFLFEYFSETQRNKGNFPGRFSGRQFSNSRSEMNVSTLELGDSALYLCASSLDGGEKLFFGSGTQLSVL.

The gene calls are TRBV4-2 and TRBJ2-3, with D maybe TRBD2 (5 bases). The CDR3 consists of 17 residues. CDR1 and CDR2 from the germline V gene are LGHNA and YNFKEQ. V dropped 3 bases and J dropped 6 bases, with 22 bases sitting between them. CDR3 nucleotide sequence: TGTGCCAGCAGCCACGCTCTAGGAGGAGTCGGAGAGGATACGCAGTATTTT. Its protein product is CASSHALGGVGEDTQYF.

V is TRBV9 and J is TRBJ2-6, with 7 bases identical to TRBD1. The CDR3 spans 14 residues. In germline, CDR1 is SGDLS, CDR2 YYNGEE. After removal of 3 bases from V and 6 bases from J, the junction contained 3 bases not matched to a gene. The CDR3, as DNA: TGTGCCAGCAGCGGAGGGGGCTTGGCCAACGTCCTGACTTTC. Protein: CASSGGGLANVLTF.

The chain carries TRBV27 and TRBJ1-5, with no clear D. The CDR3 sequence is 15 residues long. V lost 2 bases, J lost 0 bases, and 8 bases lay in between. Germline assignment: CDR1 MNHEY and CDR2 SMNVEV (reference sequence). The CDR3 DNA reads TGTGCCAGCAGTTTAGCGACAAATAGCAATCAGCCCCAGCATTTT. It yields the protein CASSLATNSNQPQHF.

J is TRBJ2-7 and V is TRBV29-1; D is ambiguous. CDR3 size: 13 residues. Per the germline V gene, CDR1 is SQVTM and CDR2 is ANQGSEA. V lost 0 bases, J lost 8 bases, and 14 bases lay in between. The CDR3 nucleotides are TGCAGCGTTGAAGATGGCTCCCCAAGTAAGCAGTACTTC. As protein: CSVEDGSPSKQYF.

Here the CDR3 reads CASSRPTGELFF. The DNA of the CDR3 is TGTGCCAGCAGCCGTCCCACCGGGGAGCTGTTTTTT. The chain couples TRBV6-1 to TRBJ2-2; D unresolved. Trimming stripped 6 bases from V and 4 bases from J, with 6 bases between. This CDR3 comprises 12 residues. In germline, CDR1 is MNHNS, CDR2 SASEGT.

This rearrangement joins TRBV18 to TRBJ1-4; D not resolved. The CDR3 has 15 residues. The germline V and J ends were trimmed by 6 bases and 3 bases, with 14 bases remaining between them. Germline V lookup: CDR1 KGHSH, CDR2 LQKENI. CDR3 nucleotides: TGTGCCAGCTCCCCGGGGTATCGGGCTAATGAAAAACTGTTTTTT. Translated, it gives CASSPGYRANEKLFF.

DNA of the CDR3: TGTGCCACCAGCGTGGGACAGGGGGGAGCTAACTATGGCTACACCTTC. Residues: CATSVGQGGANYGYTF. The V gene is TRBV15, the J gene TRBJ1-2; 11 nucleotides align to TRBD1. The V gene end was trimmed by 5 bases and the J gene end by 0 bases; junction bases not matched to a gene: 5. The CDR3 has 16 amino acids. Germline V lookup: CDR1 LNHNV, CDR2 YYDKDF (reference sequence).

The chain combines TRBV19 with TRBJ1-5; D is uncertain. Per germline, CDR1 LNHDA and CDR2 SQIVND (reference sequence). The CDR3 runs to 15 residues. V shed 0 bases and J shed 4 bases, with 10 bases lying between them. The CDR3 region has the DNA TGTGCCAGTAGTATAGATGGCCTCTTGAATCAGCCCCAGCATTTT. The encoded protein is CASSIDGLLNQPQHF.

The J gene is TRBJ1-1, the V gene TRBV5-8; TRBD1 matches at 9 bases. Germline CDR1 reads SGHTS; CDR2 reads YDEGEE. The trim removed 5 bases at V and 11 bases at J, leaving 4 bases unmatched. This CDR3 comprises 11 residues. The CDR3 spells CASRDRGTAFF. The CDR3, as DNA: TGTGCCAGCAGGGACAGGGGTACGGCTTTCTTT.

The chain uses TRBV28 and TRBJ2-1; 9 bases map to TRBD2. Germline assignment: CDR1 MDHEN and CDR2 SYDVKM. CDR3 length: 16 amino acids. Unmatched junction bases numbered 10, after V lost 4 bases and J lost 6 bases. CDR3 nucleotide sequence: TGTGCCAGCAGTTCCCCCGGGACTAGCAGGTTCAATGAGCAGTTCTTC. Translated, it gives CASSSPGTSRFNEQFF.

J is TRBJ2-7 and V is TRBV11-2, with unresolved D. Trimming left V 1 base short and J 3 bases short, with 10 bases between. The length of the CDR3 is 14 residues. Germline loops: CDR1 SGHAT, CDR2 FQNNGV. Here the CDR3 reads CASSLGSIVYEQYF. For the CDR3, the DNA is TGTGCCAGCAGCTTAGGCAGTATCGTCTACGAGCAGTACTTC.

This chain uses TRBV5-1 with TRBJ2-2; D is unresolved. Germline V CDR1 and CDR2: SGHRS, YFSETQ. The CDR3 sequence is 14 residues long. Trimming took off 1 base at V and 1 base at J, with 5 bases between the two ends. The CDR3: CASSLNGNTGELFF. The CDR3 DNA reads as TGCGCCAGCAGCTTGAACGGGAACACCGGGGAGCTGTTTTTT.

The genes are TRBV19 and TRBJ2-1; D tentatively fits TRBD1 or TRBD2 (5 bases each). Trimming removed 3 bases at V and 10 bases at J, with 10 bases between. Germline CDR1 LNHDA, CDR2 SQIVND (reference sequence). The CDR3 loop spans 12 amino acids. CDR3 amino acids: CASSMGQREQFF. The CDR3 coding sequence is TGTGCCAGTAGTATGGGGCAGCGGGAGCAGTTCTTC.

The J gene is TRBJ2-7, the V gene TRBV28; 9 bases are a match to TRBD2. Losses at the gene ends were 6 bases for V and 4 bases for J; bases not matched to a gene: 10. Per germline, CDR1 MDHEN and CDR2 SYDVKM. This CDR3 has 15 residues. The CDR3: CASSTPASGAYEQYF. The CDR3 region has the DNA TGTGCCAGCAGCACCCCCGCTAGCGGGGCATACGAGCAGTACTTC.

The chain couples TRBV19 to TRBJ2-1, with TRBD2 identical over 11 bases. J gave up 7 bases and V 3 bases, and 5 bases lay outside the gene matches. Germline V gene lookup returns CDR1 LNHDA and CDR2 SQIVND (reference sequence). This CDR3 is 15 amino acids long. The CDR3 bases are TGTGCCAGTAGTATTACTAGCGGGAGTCGGAATGAGCAGTTCTTC. Translation: CASSITSGSRNEQFF.

The chain joins TRBV6-1 to TRBJ1-5; D not resolved. Germline CDR1 MNHNS, CDR2 SASEGT. The CDR3 consists of 13 residues. The ends were cut back, 3 bases at V and 9 bases at J, with 12 bases in the middle. The CDR3 loop reads CASSDSQVGPQHF. CDR3 coding DNA: TGTGCCAGCAGTGATTCTCAGGTAGGGCCCCAGCATTTT.